The next 20 T cell receptor beta chains were all read from a single sample in a study of blood T cell repertoires in COVID-19. Data came from immunoSEQ multiplex PCR; TCRdb stores just in-frame clones and leaves some out. The table lists 200,000 or so clones, over 80% of them singletons. The sample was peripheral blood. Receptors originate from a woman aged 25 to 39 with acute or convalescent COVID-19.

The chain carries TRBV20-1 and TRBJ2-7; possibly TRBD1 for D (6 bases). The germline V gene has CDR1 DFQATT and CDR2 SNEGSKA (reference sequence). CDR3 length equals 15 residues. The V end was cut by 3 bases, the J end by 4 bases, with 19 bases between. CDR3 DNA: TGCAGTGCTAGTCGGGCAGGGGCTTCCCAATACGAGCAGTACTTC. It codes for CSASRAGASQYEQYF.

The V call is TRBV20-1, the J call TRBJ2-2; the D is unclear. There are 11 residues in the CDR3. CDR1 is DFQATT, CDR2 SNEGSKA, per germline (reference sequence). V dropped 3 bases and J dropped 10 bases, with 9 bases sitting between them. The CDR3 DNA is TGCAGTGCTAGGTCCCTAGAGGAGCTGTTTTTT. Translated: CSARSLEELFF.

The DNA for the CDR3 is TGTGCCAGCAAACAGGGGTTGAACACTGAAGCTTTCTTT. Translating it yields CASKQGLNTEAFF. The V gene is TRBV12-3 or TRBV12-4, the J gene TRBJ1-1; TRBD1 matches 7 bases. The CDR3 runs to 13 residues. Germline trimming cut 7 bases from V and 0 bases from J; bases unmatched to any gene: 2.

The chain employs TRBV2 and TRBJ2-7, with TRBD2 as a possible D gene (6 bases). The CDR3 sequence is 13 residues long. The V gene lost 4 bases and the J gene lost 2 bases, with 9 bases spanning the gap. CDR1 SNHLY and CDR2 FYNNEI come from the germline V gene. The CDR3 nucleotides read TGTGCCAGCAGTGGCTCGGGGGCCTACGAGCAGTACTTC. Its protein product is CASSGSGAYEQYF.

The J gene is TRBJ2-7, the V gene TRBV29-1; 7 bases are a match to TRBD1. CDR3 length: 13 residues. The V segment lost 4 bases and the J segment 9 bases; nucleotides outside the gene matches: 12. The germline CDR1 and CDR2 sequences are SQVTM and ANQGSEA. CDR3 protein: CSVGRDSQSGQYF. CDR3 bases: TGCAGCGTTGGTCGGGACAGCCAGTCAGGGCAGTACTTC.

This chain uses TRBV4-1 with TRBJ1-1, with a possible D match to TRBD1 (5 bases). CDR1 and CDR2 (germline): MGHRA, YSYEKL. CDR3 length equals 14 residues. The V end was cut by 3 bases, the J end by 3 bases, with 11 bases between. This chain's CDR3 is CASSQQIGDTEAFF. In DNA, the CDR3 is TGCGCCAGCAGCCAGCAGATAGGGGACACTGAAGCTTTCTTT.

The V call is TRBV23-1, the J call TRBJ1-2; 9 nucleotides line up with TRBD1. TRBV23-1 is treated as an ORF (open reading frame) with a function not yet certain. The CDR3 extends over 18 amino acids. V dropped 4 bases and J dropped 4; count of bases not matched to a gene: 16. The CDR3 is CASSLSEDRGPIPYGYTF. The CDR3 nucleotides are TGCGCCAGCAGTCTCAGTGAGGACAGGGGACCAATACCCTATGGCTACACCTTC.

This clone was found a few times. The V call is TRBV7-3, the J call TRBJ2-3; maybe TRBD2 (5 bases). Germline CDR1 SGHTA, CDR2 FQGTGA. V gave up 5 bases and J gave up 2 bases, with 11 bases separating them. The CDR3 has 14 amino acids. Here the CDR3 reads CASSRTGITDTQYF. The DNA of the CDR3 is TGTGCCAGCAGCCGGACGGGGATCACAGATACGCAGTATTTT.

This chain uses TRBV5-6 with TRBJ1-1; TRBD1 might be the D (5 bases). The CDR3 loop spans 15 amino acids. Per germline, CDR1 SGHDT and CDR2 YYEEEE. Trimming removed 0 bases at V and 4 bases at J, with 13 bases between. The CDR3 loop reads CASSLVLMGGTEAFF. The DNA for the CDR3 is TGTGCCAGCAGCTTGGTTCTCATGGGGGGCACTGAAGCTTTCTTT.

The chain combines TRBV3-1 (or the pseudogene TRBV3-2) with TRBJ1-5, with D perhaps matching TRBD1 (5 bases). Trimming took off 0 bases at V and 9 bases at J, with 9 bases between the two ends. The CDR3 totals 13 residues. The V gene's germline CDR1 is LGHDT and CDR2 YNNKEL (reference sequence). The CDR3 DNA sequence: TGTGCCAGCAGCCAAGATCGCGGGGGGCCCCAGCATTTT. This translates into CASSQDRGGPQHF.

In its sample, this clone was seen once. The chain links TRBV5-6 to TRBJ1-3; D might be TRBD1 (5 bases). Trimming took off 2 bases at V and 0 bases at J, with 9 bases between the two ends. The germline gives CDR1 SGHDT, CDR2 YYEEEE. The CDR3 spans 15 residues. CDR3 region: CASSLVGGSGNTIYF. The CDR3, as DNA: TGTGCCAGCAGCTTAGTCGGGGGCTCTGGAAACACCATATATTTT. Using reference TRBV5-6 and TRBJ1-3 for the parts outside the CDR3, the full variable domain is DAGVTQSPTHLIKTRGQQVTLRCSPKSGHDTVSWYQQALGQGPQFIFQYYEEEERQRGNFPDRFSGHQFPNYSSELNVNALLLGDSALYLCASSLVGGSGNTIYFGEGSWLTVV.

This rearrangement joins TRBV3-1 (or the pseudogene TRBV3-2) to TRBJ2-3, with 11 nucleotides matching TRBD2. Germline values: CDR1 LGHDT, CDR2 YNNKEL (reference sequence). CDR3 length equals 14 residues. V shed 7 bases and J 6 bases; nucleotides not matched to a gene: 6. CDR3 DNA sequence: TGTGCCAGCAAGAGAGCTAGCGGGAGGGATACGCAGTATTTT. Protein sequence: CASKRASGRDTQYF.

This clone was observed a handful of times. The V and J genes are TRBV28 and TRBJ2-3, with 9 bases that match TRBD1. The CDR3 length is 17 residues. Germline CDR1 is MDHEN and CDR2 is SYDVKM. V lost 4 bases and J lost 2; bases outside the gene matches: 10. CDR3 protein: CASSSIQGALFTDTQYF. The CDR3 DNA sequence: TGTGCCAGCAGTTCAATACAGGGGGCGCTTTTCACAGATACGCAGTATTTT.

The rearrangement joins TRBV30 to TRBJ1-2; D might be TRBD1 (5 bases). The CDR3 runs to 13 residues. V was pared by 2 bases and J by 7 bases, with 14 bases between. Germline assignment: CDR1 GTSNPN and CDR2 SVGIG (reference sequence). DNA for the CDR3: TGTGCCTGGAGTTCTAGGCAGGGAGGTGGCTACACCTTC. It codes for CAWSSRQGGGYTF.

The gene calls are TRBV13 and TRBJ2-3, with 8 bases aligning to TRBD1. The V gene's germline CDR1 is PRHDT and CDR2 FYEKMQ (reference sequence). Trimming at V came to 5 bases and at J to 2 bases, leaving 6 bases not matched to a gene. The CDR3 is 15 amino acids. The DNA for the CDR3 is TGTGCCAGCAGCACACAGGGGGACAACACAGATACGCAGTATTTT. Translated, it gives CASSTQGDNTDTQYF. The whole variable domain, remainder taken from reference TRBV13 and TRBJ2-3, is AAGVIQSPRHLIKEKRETATLKCYPIPRHDTVYWYQQGPGQDPQFLISFYEKMQSDKGSIPDRFSAQQFSDYHSELNMSSLELGDSALYFCASSTQGDNTDTQYFGPGTRLTVL.

This sequence joins TRBV5-4 and TRBJ2-1; TRBD1 aligns across 7 bases. Looked up from germline, CDR1 is SGHNT and CDR2 is YYREEE (reference sequence). V lost 4 bases, J lost 2 bases, and 6 bases stayed unmatched. The CDR3 spans 15 residues. This CDR3 is CASSQGQGAYNEQFF. The CDR3, as DNA: TGTGCCAGCAGCCAGGGCCAGGGGGCCTACAATGAGCAGTTCTTC.

V is TRBV7-8 and J is TRBJ1-2; 7 positions agree with TRBD1. The trim removed 5 bases at V and 6 bases at J, leaving 12 bases unmatched. The CDR3 extends over 15 amino acids. CDR1 is SGHVS, CDR2 FQNEAQ, per germline. The chain's CDR3 is CASSKRSTGRDGYTF. The CDR3 region has the DNA TGTGCCAGCAGCAAACGATCGACAGGGAGAGATGGCTACACCTTC. The full variable domain, rest sourced from reference TRBV7-8 and TRBJ1-2, is GAGVSQSPRYKVAKRGQDVALRCDPISGHVSLFWYQQALGQGPEFLTYFQNEAQLDKSGLPSDRFFAERPEGSVSTLKIQRTQQEDSAVYLCASSKRSTGRDGYTFGSGTRLTVV.

The V gene is TRBV15, the J gene TRBJ2-2, with 8 nucleotides matching TRBD2. Germline CDR1 and CDR2: LNHNV and YYDKDF (reference sequence). V shed 9 bases, J shed 0 bases, and the junction held 6 bases outside the gene matches. This CDR3 region has 15 residues. The CDR3 DNA is TGTGCCACTCGCTCGGGACTAGCGAACACCGGGGAGCTGTTTTTT. Its protein is CATRSGLANTGELFF.

This chain uses TRBV5-8 with TRBJ2-1; possible D gene TRBD2, 7 bases. This CDR3 is 14 amino acids long. V lost 6 bases, J lost 4 bases, and 14 bases lay in between. Germline values: CDR1 SGHTS, CDR2 YDEGEE. The CDR3 DNA sequence: TGTGCCAGCATTAGGGGGGGCCCTTACAATGAGCAGTTCTTC. Encoded protein: CASIRGGPYNEQFF.

The chain combines TRBV4-3 with TRBJ2-3, with 12 bases identical to TRBD2. The V and J ends lost 8 bases and 6 bases, in that order; junction bases with no gene match: 6. CDR1 LGHNA and CDR2 YSLEER come from the germline V gene. The CDR3 consists of 14 residues. In DNA form, the CDR3 reads TGCGCCAGCCGCCTAGCGGGGGGGATGGATACGCAGTATTTT. Encoded protein: CASRLAGGMDTQYF.